This entry features one T cell receptor (beta chain) sequence. This sample was taken from a study of Ad26.COV2.S vaccination and SARS-CoV-2 variants. Described treatment: around 19 received Ad26.COV2.S at low or high dose, single or two shots; about 5 received placebo; per-sample allocation not given. Specimens were obtained on day 63 following the first vaccine or placebo injection. V was pared by 1 base and J by 4 bases, with 10 bases between. Germline V gives CDR1 LNHNV, CDR2 YYDKDF (reference sequence). The CDR3 sequence is 14 residues long. Assay: immunoSEQ multiplex PCR; the TCRdb copy retains only in-frame clones and omits some. The table shows about 390,000 clones, with 92% occurring only once.

The chain joins TRBV15 to TRBJ1-2; D gene ambiguous. Sequencing used peripheral blood, obtained in a trial of Ad26.COV2.S vaccine versus placebo. The sequence was obtained from a person between 18 and 60 years old who received the Ad26.COV2.S COVID-19 vaccine or a placebo. CDR3 in DNA: TGTGCCACCAGCAGAGCACCGATTATCTATGGCTACACCTTC. It yields the protein CATSRAPIIYGYTF.